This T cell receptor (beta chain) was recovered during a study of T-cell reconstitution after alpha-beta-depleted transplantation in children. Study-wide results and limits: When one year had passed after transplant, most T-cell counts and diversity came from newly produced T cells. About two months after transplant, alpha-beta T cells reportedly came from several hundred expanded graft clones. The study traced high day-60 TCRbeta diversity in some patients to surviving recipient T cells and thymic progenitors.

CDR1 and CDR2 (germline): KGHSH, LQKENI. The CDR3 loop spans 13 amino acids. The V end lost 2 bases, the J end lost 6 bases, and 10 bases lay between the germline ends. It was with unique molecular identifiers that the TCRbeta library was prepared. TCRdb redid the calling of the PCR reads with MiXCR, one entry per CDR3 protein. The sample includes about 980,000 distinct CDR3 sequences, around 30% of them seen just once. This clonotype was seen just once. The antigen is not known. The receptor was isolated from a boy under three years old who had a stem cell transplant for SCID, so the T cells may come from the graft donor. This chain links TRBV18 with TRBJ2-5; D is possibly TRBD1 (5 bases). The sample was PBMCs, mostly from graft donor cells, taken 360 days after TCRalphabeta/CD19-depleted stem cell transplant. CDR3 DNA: TGTGCCAGCTCACCAGATTGGACAAAGACCCAGTACTTC. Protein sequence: CASSPDWTKTQYF.